This entry concerns a single T cell receptor (beta chain). The antigen it binds to is not known. No base-level quality is on record; no much larger clone is a single base apart. The sample belongs to a study of neurological immune-mediated disorders (dated by TCRdb to the late 2010s). Some background on the complete study: The study compared peripheral blood TCR-beta repertoires of HTLV-I-associated myelopathy (HAM/TSP) patients, multiple sclerosis patients and healthy controls using UMI-based sequencing. Of the 65 to 70 subjects in the cohort, some 14 were HAM/TSP patients, about 34 were multiple sclerosis patients, and some 20 were healthy controls. The 90 to 110 TCR-beta libraries included longitudinal samples, technical triplicates and paired sorted CD4+ and CD8+ T-cell subsets alongside PBMC samples. Paper-wide results and their limitations: No identical CDR3 amino acid sequences were found to be shared among expanded clones across subjects, suggesting that TCR-beta repertoires were private in all groups. TCR clonal expansion was highest in HAM/TSP patients and lowest in MS patients, with MS patients falling below even healthy controls.

To synthesize cDNA, template-switch 5'RACE was performed with a primer carrying a 10-nucleotide random unique molecular identifier so that each TCR transcript was tagged. Every sequencing run covered 15-18 subjects and yielded more than 160 million TCR-beta sequences. Total RNA was extracted with the RNeasy kit. TCR-beta VDJ regions were amplified with primers for the TCR constant region and the 5'RACE anchor, using the KAPA Real-time Library Amplification kit. A first PCR added sample indexes and Illumina adaptors, after which a second PCR increased the library yield. After Ampure bead purification, the TCR product of roughly 650 bp was size-selected on a 2% E-gel SizeSelection system. Before pooling, library quality was assessed on a Bioanalyzer, concentration was determined with Qubit, and library quantification was performed with the Kapa Library Quantification kit. Libraries were sequenced paired-end 2 x 150 bp on an Illumina HiSeq 2500. To increase sequence diversity, roughly 23-30% phiX was spiked into each library pool. The authors' pipeline ran thus. The quality-filtered reads were processed with the UMI-based MiGEC pipeline, whose error correction step removed more than 80% of the raw TCR sequences. IMGT germline references were used for alignment of VDJ genes, and clonotypes were defined by a unique CDR3 amino acid sequence together with V-J genes. VDJtools evaluated clonal expansion, Shannon diversity and CDR3 relatedness (CalcPairwiseDistances, ClusterSamples); CLCbio workbench built phylogenetic trees. Using coefficient-of-variation modelling across technical triplicates, the study counted a clone as expanded if it had at least 8 unique UMIs. The public sequencing data were trimmed at Q25 with fastp and processed into clonotypes with MiXCR by TCRdb, which kept only in-frame beta chains. Each CDR3 protein appears once, grouped with its most common genes and DNA. The V and J calls and clone size come from TCRdb's table, not from the authors' own analysis. In all, the sample holds about 43,000 distinct CDR3 sequences, and roughly 13% of those were seen once. Roughly 1.3% of the sample goes to the ten largest clones.

Blood bank volunteers in Maryland, USA served as the healthy controls. For the unsorted PBMC libraries, 2 million PBMCs were stored in RNAlater at -80 degrees C until RNA extraction and were used to generate the libraries. Peripheral blood was subjected to Ficoll-Hypaque density gradient centrifugation to isolate PBMCs, which were then cryopreserved in liquid nitrogen. CDR1 and CDR2 are read off the germline V gene as SNHLY and FYNNEI. V is cut by 6 bases and J by 0 bases, and the space between the germline ends is 8 bases. Its CDR3 holds 13 amino acids, cysteine through phenylalanine. Only CDR3 DNA is held: 39 bases, read in frame from base 1.

The receptor's source is a female donor in good health. Sequencing was carried out using PBMCs. The V and J genes are TRBV2 and TRBJ1-1, with no D gene named confidently. The sequenced DNA: TGTGCCAGCAGAGAACAATTGAACACTGAAGCTTTCTTT. This gives the protein CASREQLNTEAFF.